This T cell receptor beta chain was identified in a study of graft-versus-host responses after intestinal transplantation. About this clone itself: Antigen unknown.

This CDR3 has 14 amino acids. Germline assignment: CDR1 MNHEY and CDR2 SVGAGI. V lost 6 bases and J 1 base, leaving 12 bases between the germline ends. The study, taken as a whole, reports: The recipient marrow held GvH clones, and some of them showed up first in ileum or blood.

Measured with immunoSEQ multiplex PCR; TCRdb has only the in-frame clones, and not every one. The table records 25,000 to 30,000 clones, about 80% of them present only once. The receptor comes from a human donor who received an intestinal transplant. This specimen consisted of unstimulated CD4+ T cells sorted from spleen or lymph node cells, obtained before intestinal transplant. The chain links TRBV6-5 to TRBJ1-2; a weak D match, TRBD1 (5 bases). The CDR3 region has the DNA TGTGCCAGCAGGGCGGGGACGCTTAACTATGGCTACACCTTC. This translates into CASRAGTLNYGYTF.